One T cell receptor beta chain is described in this entry. These data belong to a study of blood T cells in healthy people across ages. About the study: About one barcoded beta molecule per two T cells was captured by template switching.

The CDR3 runs to 16 residues. V was clipped by 2 bases and J by 2 bases, with 16 bases between them. Germline V gene data show CDR1 as MDHEN and CDR2 as SYDVKM. Then a second PCR, running about 6 to 12 cycles, was carried out with a sample-barcoded 5' primer and a J-beta primer mix. TCRdb itself ran the 5' RACE reads through MiXCR, one entry per CDR3 protein. The sample includes over 750,000 distinct CDR3 sequences, roughly 25% of them seen just once. These data also featured in a second study, about T cells of mothers and their children. As reported in that work: Second-round PCR products received sample barcodes and 2-4 random nucleotides from the M1S primer.

The sample consisted of blood. This TCR came from a boy younger than 18 in good health. The rearrangement uses TRBV28 and TRBJ2-7, with a possible D match to TRBD2 (5 bases). CDR3 region: CASSLENLSGTYEQYF. The CDR3 DNA sequence: TGTGCCAGCAGTTTAGAAAATCTATCCGGGACCTACGAGCAGTACTTC.